This TCR beta chain was identified during a study of CD8 T cells in Susac syndrome. Reverse transcription used about 0.45 to 1 ug RNA and random hexamers. Amplification of TCR beta CDR3 used immunoSEQ multiplex PCR across 54 Vbeta and 13 Jbeta. One entry per CDR3 protein, called by TCRdb with MiXCR from the immunoSEQ multiplex PCR reads. Altogether roughly 120,000 distinct CDR3 sequences are present, 85% to 95% being singletons, with the ten largest covering roughly 0.094%. The authors sequenced TCR beta from blood CD8+ and CD4+ T cells. The patients serving as multiple sclerosis controls were treatment-naive. They had stable or active relapsing-remitting disease and fulfilled revised McDonald criteria. Negative isolation was applied to CD8+ and CD4+ T cells, and FACS enrichment was applied to TEMRA cells. V was clipped by 0 bases and J by 3 bases, with 3 bases between them. The germline V gene has CDR1 MNHNS and CDR2 SASEGT. This CDR3 comprises 12 residues.

The sequence was obtained from a human donor with multiple sclerosis. The sample was CD4+ T cells from PBMCs. The genes are TRBV6-1 and TRBJ2-7; D is ambiguous. The CDR3 reads CASSEAGYEQYF. The CDR3 bases are TGTGCCAGCAGTGAAGCAGGCTACGAGCAGTACTTC.